The sequence of this TCR beta chain was determined in a study of CD8+ T cells in alopecia areata. Whole-study results and caveats: Lesional scalp, especially alopecia totalis/universalis, showed higher clonality than normal scalp. In blood and scalp, many expanded lesional clones persisted during tofacitinib.

Extracted RNA was reverse transcribed, and the resulting cDNA served as sequencing template. Assay used: immunoSEQ multiplex PCR; TCRdb lists only in-frame clones, some missing. This repertoire shows 130,000 or so clones, roughly nine tenths found once; its top ten account for about 13%. Treatment denoted: oral pan-JAK inhibitor, 5-10 mg twice daily. Lesional scalp tissue (obtained by punch biopsy) and peripheral blood were collected from alopecia areata patients. Germline V gene sequence: CDR1 MDHEN, CDR2 SYDVKM. Deletions cut 6 bases from V and 5 bases from J, with 13 bases between. The CDR3 length is 14 residues. In regard to this clone: Its antigen is unknown.

Sequencing was performed on CD8+ T cells sorted from blood, taken at week 4, from a patient treated with tofacitinib. The genes are TRBV28 and TRBJ2-2; D is possibly TRBD1 (6 bases). The clonotype was recovered from a human donor with alopecia areata. The CDR3: CASSPRQETGELFF. The CDR3 bases are TGTGCCAGCAGCCCCAGACAGGAGACCGGGGAGCTGTTTTTT. The complete variable domain, with remaining parts taken from reference TRBV28 and TRBJ2-2, reads DVKVTQSSRYLVKRTGEKVFLECVQDMDHENMFWYRQDPGLGLRLIYFSYDVKMKEKGDIPEGYSVSREKKERFSLILESASTNQTSMYLCASSPRQETGELFFGEGSRLTVL.